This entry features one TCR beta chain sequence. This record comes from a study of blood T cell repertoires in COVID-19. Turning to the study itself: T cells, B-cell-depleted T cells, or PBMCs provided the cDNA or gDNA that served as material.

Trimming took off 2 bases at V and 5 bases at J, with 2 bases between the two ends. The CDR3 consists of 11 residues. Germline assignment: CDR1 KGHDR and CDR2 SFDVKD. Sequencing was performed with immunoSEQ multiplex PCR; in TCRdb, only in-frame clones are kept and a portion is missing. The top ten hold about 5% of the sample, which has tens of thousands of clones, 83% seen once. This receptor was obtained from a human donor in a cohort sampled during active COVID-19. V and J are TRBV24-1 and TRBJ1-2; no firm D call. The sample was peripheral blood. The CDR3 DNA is TGTGCCACCAGTGATTCATATGGCTACACCTTC. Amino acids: CATSDSYGYTF.